The source of this T cell receptor beta chain is a study of T cell responses to AZD1222 COVID-19 vaccine. For this clone: Antigen specificity is unknown.

The CDR3 extends over 15 amino acids. V was clipped by 3 bases and J by 0 bases, with 10 bases between them. Germline V gene data show CDR1 as SGHDT and CDR2 as YYEEEE. Clones were read by immunoSEQ multiplex PCR, and TCRdb kept only the in-frame ones, dropping some. This repertoire shows more than 95,000 clones, roughly 88% found once; its top ten account for over 6.5%. Findings and caveats of the study: Repertoires were collected only later (after the peak T cell response had occurred). Donors were mostly white British, more females; clonal diversity possibly underestimated. Baseline testing showed seropositivity in only a handful of AZD1222 recipients. Nearly half of spike-specific TCRs reportedly target variant regions that are unmutated in the B.1.351 and B.1.1.7 variants.

The chain carries TRBV5-6 and TRBJ1-3; D remains unclear. The source material was peripheral blood, sampled on day 0 of AZD1222 vaccination. This receptor was identified in an adult in good health. CDR3 in DNA: TGTGCCAGCAGCTCACGGAGTCGCTCTGGAAACACCATATATTTT. The encoded protein is CASSSRSRSGNTIYF.